A selection of T cell receptor beta chains follows, all from one sample in a study of T cell repertoires in cytomegalovirus infection. TCRdb processed the reads anew with MiXCR; each CDR3 protein has one entry. The data contain roughly 310,000 distinct CDR3 sequences, 15% to 20% of them singletons. The sequenced material came from PBMCs. These receptors originate from a human donor in good health (CMV status not recorded). Some clones in this sample may be carry-over from other donors' samples. Both conserved end residues are part of each CDR3. A D gene is named only where the DNA matches it firmly. Clone sizes are given selectively: once, few, many, or a class where the clone is expanded.

D: TRBD1; J: TRBJ1-1; V: TRBV5-4; size: few; CDR3: CASSHGQGTDTEAFF; DNA: TGTGCCAGCAGCCACGGACAGGGCACGGACACTGAAGCTTTCTTT
D: TRBD1; J: TRBJ2-3; V: TRBV28; size: many; CDR3: CASSFGTGRTDTQYF; DNA: TGTGCCAGCAGTTTCGGGACAGGGCGCACAGATACGCAGTATTTT
D: -; J: TRBJ2-2; V: TRBV7-6; size: many; CDR3: CASSLSHMPNTGELFF; DNA: TGTGCCAGCAGCTTAAGTCATATGCCGAACACCGGGGAGCTGTTTTTT
D: -; J: TRBJ2-3; V: TRBV7-2; size: many; CDR3: CASSHQEATQYF; DNA: TGTGCCAGCAGCCATCAGGAGGCGACTCAGTATTTT
D: -; J: TRBJ2-6; V: TRBV10-3; size: many; CDR3: CAISESSGQTHSGANVLTF; DNA: TGTGCCATCAGTGAGTCATCAGGGCAGACACACTCTGGGGCCAACGTCCTGACTTTC
D: -; J: TRBJ2-7; V: TRBV10-3; size: -; CDR3: CAIGDIDYEQYF; DNA: TGTGCCATCGGGGACATAGACTACGAGCAGTACTTC
D: TRBD2; J: TRBJ2-1; V: TRBV29-1; size: -; CDR3: CSVEDSSGGGYNEQFF; DNA: TGCAGCGTTGAAGACAGTAGCGGGGGGGGGTACAATGAGCAGTTCTTC
D: -; J: TRBJ2-5; V: TRBV3-1; size: -; CDR3: CASSQDHYQGTQYF; DNA: TGTGCCAGCAGCCAAGATCACTACCAGGGGACCCAGTACTTC
D: -; J: TRBJ2-2; V: TRBV24-1; size: -; CDR3: CATSEGVNTGELFF; DNA: TGTGCCACCAGTGAGGGAGTAAACACCGGGGAGCTGTTTTTT
D: -; J: TRBJ1-1; V: TRBV12-3/TRBV12-4; size: -; CDR3: CASSVNTGNTEAFF; DNA: TGTGCCAGCAGTGTTAATACGGGGAACACTGAAGCTTTCTTT
D: TRBD1; J: TRBJ1-2; V: TRBV6-5; size: few; CDR3: CASRIHLGQGGYTF; DNA: TGTGCCAGCAGAATACACTTGGGACAGGGAGGCTACACCTTC
D: TRBD2; J: TRBJ2-1; V: TRBV20-1; size: -; CDR3: CSARIAGGFNEQFF; DNA: TGCAGTGCTAGAATAGCGGGGGGGTTTAATGAGCAGTTCTTC
D: -; J: TRBJ1-5; V: TRBV29-1; size: many; CDR3: CSVQAGNQPQHF; DNA: TGCAGCGTGCAGGCGGGGAATCAGCCCCAGCATTTT
D: -; J: TRBJ2-5; V: TRBV7-2; size: many; CDR3: CASSLIAALGVTQYF; DNA: TGTGCCAGCAGCTTAATAGCGGCCTTGGGGGTGACCCAGTACTTC
D: -; J: TRBJ2-1; V: TRBV12-3/TRBV12-4; size: -; CDR3: CASSFSFTEQFF; DNA: TGTGCCAGCAGTTTCTCTTTTACTGAGCAGTTCTTC
D: TRBD1; J: TRBJ2-1; V: TRBV29-1; size: few; CDR3: CSVRRDSDNEQFF; DNA: TGCAGCGTCCGCCGGGACAGTGACAATGAGCAGTTCTTC
D: TRBD1; J: TRBJ2-7; V: TRBV4-2; size: few; CDR3: CASSQASGTALYEQYF; DNA: TGTGCCAGCAGCCAAGCCTCCGGGACAGCCCTCTACGAGCAGTACTTC
D: TRBD2; J: TRBJ2-1; V: TRBV20-1; size: -; CDR3: CSAREAGTMYNEQFF; DNA: TGCAGTGCTAGAGAAGCCGGGACTATGTACAATGAGCAGTTCTTC
D: -; J: TRBJ1-1; V: TRBV7-9; size: many; CDR3: CASSPPGVNTEAFF; DNA: TGTGCCAGCAGCCCCCCCGGGGTGAACACTGAAGCTTTCTTT
D: -; J: TRBJ1-2; V: TRBV7-2; size: few; CDR3: CASSPRLRGALSLGGYTF; DNA: TGTGCCAGCAGCCCTCGGTTAAGGGGGGCGCTGTCTTTAGGCGGCTACACCTTC
D: -; J: TRBJ1-2; V: TRBV3-1; size: -; CDR3: CASSQESGIYTF; DNA: TGTGCCAGCAGCCAAGAGTCGGGGATCTACACCTTC
D: TRBD1; J: TRBJ1-1; V: TRBV18; size: -; CDR3: CASSLDRVWMNTEAFF; DNA: TGTGCCAGCTCACTCGACAGGGTGTGGATGAACACTGAAGCTTTCTTT
D: TRBD1; J: TRBJ1-1; V: TRBV28; size: -; CDR3: CASSLTGTGDTEAFF; DNA: TGTGCCAGCAGTCTAACCGGGACAGGGGACACTGAAGCTTTCTTT
D: TRBD1; J: TRBJ1-6; V: TRBV27; size: -; CDR3: CASSQQGWNSPLHF; DNA: TGTGCCAGCAGTCAACAGGGGTGGAATTCACCCCTCCACTTT
D: -; J: TRBJ2-5; V: TRBV12-3/TRBV12-4; size: -; CDR3: CASRLRADETQYF; DNA: TGTGCCAGCAGACTAAGGGCGGACGAGACCCAGTACTTC
D: -; J: TRBJ2-2; V: TRBV11-2; size: many; CDR3: CASSLVGRTGELFF; DNA: TGTGCCAGCAGCTTAGTCGGTAGGACCGGGGAGCTGTTTTTT
D: -; J: TRBJ1-4; V: TRBV2; size: many; CDR3: CASSEKPTNEKLFF; DNA: TGTGCCAGCAGTGAAAAACCAACTAATGAAAAACTGTTTTTT
D: -; J: TRBJ1-1; V: TRBV9; size: -; CDR3: CASNARPDTEAFF; DNA: TGTGCCAGCAACGCACGGCCCGACACTGAAGCTTTCTTT